A selection of T cell receptor beta chains follows, all from one sample in a study of T cells after yellow fever vaccination. One entry per CDR3 protein results from TCRdb running MiXCR on the 5' RACE reads. This sample has under 550,000 distinct CDR3 sequences; about a fifth occur once, and the top ten carry less than 20%. Sequenced material: PBMCs, taken approximately 20 days after the first yellow fever vaccination. These receptor sequences come from a man younger than 35 who received the YFV17D yellow fever vaccine. Each CDR3 is given with its conserved first and last residue. A D gene is named only where the DNA matches it firmly. A clone size is listed for some rows: how often the clone was seen (once, few, many), or a class if it is expanded.

d_call	cdr3_length	clone_size	j_call	v_call	cdr3_aa	cdr3_nt
TRBD2	17	-	TRBJ2-5	TRBV4-3	CASSQERQRGYQETQYF	TGCGCCAGCAGCCAAGAGAGACAGCGGGGGTACCAAGAGACCCAGTACTTC
-	14	-	TRBJ1-1	TRBV6-5	CASSYIPEGTEAFF	TGTGCCAGCAGTTATATTCCCGAGGGGACTGAAGCTTTCTTT
-	12	few	TRBJ2-4	TRBV20-1	CSGPLAKNIQYF	TGCAGTGGGCCCCTAGCCAAAAACATTCAGTACTTC
-	14	few	TRBJ1-1	TRBV7-2	CASSSPGSWSEAFF	TGTGCCAGCAGCTCCCCCGGGTCATGGTCTGAAGCTTTCTTT
TRBD2	17	-	TRBJ2-5	TRBV9	CASSHGTSGGAEETQYF	TGTGCCAGCAGCCATGGGACTAGCGGGGGGGCTGAAGAGACCCAGTACTTC
-	15	-	TRBJ2-1	TRBV18	CASSRSDVSYNEQFF	TGTGCCAGCTCACGATCGGACGTCTCCTACAATGAGCAGTTCTTC
-	13	few	TRBJ1-2	TRBV27	CASSFRAGDGYTF	TGTGCCAGCAGTTTTCGGGCCGGGGATGGCTACACCTTC
-	16	few	TRBJ1-5	TRBV27	CASSLSPGSGNQPQHF	TGTGCCAGCAGTTTAAGTCCGGGGTCTGGCAATCAGCCCCAGCATTTT
-	15	-	TRBJ2-7	TRBV2	CASSEWGQGGDEQYF	TGTGCCAGCAGTGAATGGGGCCAGGGGGGGGACGAGCAGTACTTC
-	15	-	TRBJ1-5	TRBV5-1	CASSQGDGNYQPQHF	TGCGCCAGCAGCCAAGGGGACGGGAACTATCAGCCCCAGCATTTT
-	14	few	TRBJ2-3	TRBV30	CAWAVTGGVDTQYF	TGTGCCTGGGCCGTGACAGGTGGGGTAGATACGCAGTATTTT
TRBD2	15	-	TRBJ2-1	TRBV9	CASSVTSQTVNEQFF	TGTGCCAGCAGCGTGACTAGCCAAACGGTCAATGAGCAGTTCTTC
-	15	-	TRBJ1-5	TRBV19	CASSILTVSNQPQHF	TGTGCCAGTAGTATACTGACAGTTAGCAATCAGCCCCAGCATTTT
-	14	-	TRBJ2-3	TRBV4-1	CASSQDLSTDTQYF	TGCGCCAGCAGCCAAGATCTAAGCACAGATACGCAGTATTTT
-	18	-	TRBJ2-2	TRBV4-3	CASSQERGAGVESGELFF	TGCGCCAGCAGCCAAGAACGGGGGGCGGGGGTTGAGTCCGGGGAGCTGTTTTTT
-	15	few	TRBJ1-4	TRBV6-1	CASSLRFDSNEKLFF	TGTGCCAGCAGCCTCAGATTCGACAGTAATGAAAAACTGTTTTTT
TRBD2	16	-	TRBJ2-5	TRBV2	CASTGFTSGEQETQYF	TGTGCCAGCACCGGGTTTACTAGCGGGGAACAAGAGACCCAGTACTTC
-	15	-	TRBJ1-1	TRBV4-3	CASSHAGVLNTEAFF	TGCGCCAGCAGCCACGCGGGGGTCTTGAACACTGAAGCTTTCTTT
-	16	few	TRBJ1-4	TRBV9	CASSASRGSTNEKLFF	TGTGCCAGCAGCGCAAGCCGGGGCTCAACTAATGAAAAACTGTTTTTT
TRBD1	15	few	TRBJ1-1	TRBV5-1	CASSLGRTGGTEAFF	TGCGCCAGCAGCCTAGGGAGGACAGGGGGCACTGAAGCTTTCTTT
-	15	few	TRBJ2-5	TRBV5-1	CASSLVPSVKETQYF	TGCGCCAGCAGCTTGGTTCCTAGCGTCAAAGAGACCCAGTACTTC
-	13	few	TRBJ2-3	TRBV30	CAWSRRGTDTQYF	TGTGCCTGGAGCCGACGAGGAACAGATACGCAGTATTTT
-	14	few	TRBJ1-1	TRBV9	CASSVEGLNTEAFF	TGTGCCAGCAGCGTAGAGGGCCTGAACACTGAAGCTTTCTTT
TRBD1	14	many	TRBJ1-1	TRBV7-9	CASSLGTENTEAFF	TGTGCCAGCAGCCTTGGGACAGAGAACACTGAAGCTTTCTTT
-	12	-	TRBJ2-1	TRBV7-9	CASSSLFEGQFF	TGTGCCAGCAGCTCTCTCTTTGAGGGGCAGTTCTTC
TRBD2	14	-	TRBJ2-5	TRBV20-1	CSALTRGGAETQYF	TGCAGTGCCCTTACCCGGGGGGGAGCAGAGACCCAGTACTTC